These 3 T cell receptor beta chains were all obtained from the same sample, sequenced in a study of cytomegalovirus exposure and HLA in healthy donors. 60 Vbeta and 13 Jbeta primers were used in PCR. Assay: immunoSEQ multiplex PCR; the TCRdb copy retains only in-frame clones and omits some. The repertoire consists of about 200,000 clones, with 70% to 80% occurring once and the leading ten covering nearly 0.4%. The sequencing input was PBMCs. These receptors were obtained from a male donor in good health and CMV-seropositive.

The chain carries TRBV2 and TRBJ2-4; 10 bases align to TRBD1. Germline V lookup: CDR1 SNHLY, CDR2 FYNNEI. This CDR3 has 15 residues. The V gene end was trimmed by 8 bases and the J gene end by 0 bases; junction bases not matched to a gene: 4. The CDR3 is CASRDRGRAKNIQYF. CDR3 DNA sequence: TGTGCCAGCCGGGACAGGGGACGAGCCAAAAACATTCAGTACTTC.

The V gene is TRBV7-2, the J gene TRBJ2-7, with TRBD2 matching over 11 bases. The V segment lost 5 bases and the J segment 1 base; nucleotides outside the gene matches: 4. The V gene's germline CDR1 is SGHTA and CDR2 FQGNSA. The CDR3 runs 15 residues. The CDR3 coding sequence is TGTGCCAGCAGCCTAACTAGCGGGGGTTCCTACGAGCAGTACTTC. Its translation: CASSLTSGGSYEQYF.

V usage is TRBV6-1 and J usage is TRBJ2-7; D is unresolved. There are 11 residues in the CDR3. CDR1 and CDR2 from the germline V gene are MNHNS and SASEGT. The V end was cut by 8 bases, the J end by 5 bases, with 10 bases between. CDR3 amino acids: CASAWWHEQYF. The CDR3 DNA reads TGTGCCAGCGCCTGGTGGCACGAGCAGTACTTC.